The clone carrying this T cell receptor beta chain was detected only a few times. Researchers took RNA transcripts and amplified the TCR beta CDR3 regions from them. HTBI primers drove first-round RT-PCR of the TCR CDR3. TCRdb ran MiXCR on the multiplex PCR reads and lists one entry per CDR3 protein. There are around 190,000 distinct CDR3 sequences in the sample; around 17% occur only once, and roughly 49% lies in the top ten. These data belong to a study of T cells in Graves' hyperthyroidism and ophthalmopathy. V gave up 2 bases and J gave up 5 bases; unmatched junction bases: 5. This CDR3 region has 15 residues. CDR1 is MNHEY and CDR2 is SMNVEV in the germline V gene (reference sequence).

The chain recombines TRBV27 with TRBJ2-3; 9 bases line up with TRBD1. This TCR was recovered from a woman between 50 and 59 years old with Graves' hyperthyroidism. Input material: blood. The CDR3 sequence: CASSLGTGFLDTQYF. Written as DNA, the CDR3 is TGTGCCAGCAGTTTAGGGACAGGGTTTCTAGATACGCAGTATTTT.